This T cell receptor beta chain was identified in a study of post-analysis software for immune sequencing data. Study findings and constraints: Comparison of patients with controls showed 4 to 6 TRBV segments more frequent in patients, TRBV5-6, TRBV5-1 and TRBV20-1 among them.

This clonotype was found a few times. Its antigen remains unidentified. Trimming cost V 6 bases and J 5 bases, with 10 bases left between them. The CDR3 spans 13 residues. TCR beta cDNA libraries had unique molecular identifiers. TCRdb called the PCR reads again in MiXCR, with one record for every CDR3 protein. The table shows hundreds of thousands of distinct CDR3 sequences, with 30% occurring only once. The sequenced sample was blood. The receptor was derived from a girl between 5 and 17 years old with multiple sclerosis. The chain carries TRBV12-3 or TRBV12-4 and TRBJ2-2; a possible D gene is TRBD2 (6 bases). The CDR3 DNA is TGTGCCAGCAGACGCGGGGTTACCGGGGAGCTGTTTTTT. Its translation: CASRRGVTGELFF.